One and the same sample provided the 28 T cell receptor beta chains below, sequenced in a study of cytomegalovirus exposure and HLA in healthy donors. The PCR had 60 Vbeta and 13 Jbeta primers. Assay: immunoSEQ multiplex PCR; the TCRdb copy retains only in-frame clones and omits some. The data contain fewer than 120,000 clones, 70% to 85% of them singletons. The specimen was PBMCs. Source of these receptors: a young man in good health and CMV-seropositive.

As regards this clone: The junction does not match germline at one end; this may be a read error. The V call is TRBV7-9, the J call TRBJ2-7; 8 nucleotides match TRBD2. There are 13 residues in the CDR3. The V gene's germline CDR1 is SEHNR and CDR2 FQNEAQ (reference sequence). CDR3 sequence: CSSAAGGAIKQYF. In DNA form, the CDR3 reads TGTTCCAGCGCTGCCGGGGGGGCAATAAAGCAGTACTTC.

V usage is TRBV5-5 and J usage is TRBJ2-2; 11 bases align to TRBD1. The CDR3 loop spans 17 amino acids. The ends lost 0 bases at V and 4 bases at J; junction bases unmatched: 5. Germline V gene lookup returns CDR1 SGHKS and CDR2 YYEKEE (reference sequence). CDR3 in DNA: TGTGCCAGCAGCTTGGGTGTCGGGACAGGGGGCACCGGGGAGCTGTTTTTT. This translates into CASSLGVGTGGTGELFF.

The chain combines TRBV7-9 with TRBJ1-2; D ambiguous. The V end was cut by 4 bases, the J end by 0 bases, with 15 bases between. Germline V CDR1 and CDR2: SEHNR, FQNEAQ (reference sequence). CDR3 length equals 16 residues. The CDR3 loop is CASSSAGTDANYGYTF. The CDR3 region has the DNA TGTGCCAGCAGCTCCGCTGGTACAGACGCTAACTATGGCTACACCTTC.

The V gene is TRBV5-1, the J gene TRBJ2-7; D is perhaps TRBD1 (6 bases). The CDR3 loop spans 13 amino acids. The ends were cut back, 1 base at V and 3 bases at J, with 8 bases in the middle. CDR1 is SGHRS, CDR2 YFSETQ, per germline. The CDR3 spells CASSLTGNYEQYF. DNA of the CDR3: TGCGCCAGCAGCTTGACAGGGAACTACGAGCAGTACTTC.

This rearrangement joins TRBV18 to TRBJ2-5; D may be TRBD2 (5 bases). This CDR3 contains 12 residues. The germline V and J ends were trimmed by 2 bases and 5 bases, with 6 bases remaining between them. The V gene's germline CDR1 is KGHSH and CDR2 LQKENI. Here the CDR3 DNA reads TGTGCCAGCTCACCAACGGGGGAGACCCAGTACTTC. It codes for CASSPTGETQYF.

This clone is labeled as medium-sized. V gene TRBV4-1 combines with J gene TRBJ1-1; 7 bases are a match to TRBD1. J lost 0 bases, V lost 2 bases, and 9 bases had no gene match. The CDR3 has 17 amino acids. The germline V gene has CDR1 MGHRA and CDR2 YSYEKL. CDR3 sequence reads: CASSQTVGGEMNTEAFF. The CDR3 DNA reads TGCGCCAGCAGCCAAACTGTAGGGGGCGAGATGAACACTGAAGCTTTCTTT.

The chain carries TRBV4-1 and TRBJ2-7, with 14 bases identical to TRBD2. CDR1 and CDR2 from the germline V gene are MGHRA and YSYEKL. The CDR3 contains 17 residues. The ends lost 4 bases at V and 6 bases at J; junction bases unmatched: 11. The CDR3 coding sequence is TGCGCCAGCAGCCTCACGGTGACTAGCGGGGGGGCGAGCGAGCAGTACTTC. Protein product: CASSLTVTSGGASEQYF.

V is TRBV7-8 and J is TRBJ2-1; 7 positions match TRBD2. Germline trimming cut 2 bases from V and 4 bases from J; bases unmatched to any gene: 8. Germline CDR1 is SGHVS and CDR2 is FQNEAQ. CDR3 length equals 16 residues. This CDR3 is CASSLLAGIIYNEQFF. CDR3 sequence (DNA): TGTGCCAGCAGCTTATTAGCGGGTATAATTTACAATGAGCAGTTCTTC.

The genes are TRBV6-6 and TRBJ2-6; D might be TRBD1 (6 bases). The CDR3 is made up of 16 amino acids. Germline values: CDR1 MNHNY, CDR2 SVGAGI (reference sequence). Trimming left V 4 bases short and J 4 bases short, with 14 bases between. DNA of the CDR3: TGTGCCAGCAGTTCAAACAGGGTCTCAGGGGCCAACGTCCTGACTTTC. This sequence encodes CASSSNRVSGANVLTF.

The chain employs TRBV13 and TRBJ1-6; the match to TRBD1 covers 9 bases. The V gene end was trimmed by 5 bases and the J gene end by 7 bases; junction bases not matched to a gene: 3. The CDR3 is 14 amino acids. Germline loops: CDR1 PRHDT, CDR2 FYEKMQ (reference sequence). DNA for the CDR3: TGTGCCAGCAGCGGGGGGACAGGGAATTCACCCCTCCACTTT. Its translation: CASSGGTGNSPLHF.

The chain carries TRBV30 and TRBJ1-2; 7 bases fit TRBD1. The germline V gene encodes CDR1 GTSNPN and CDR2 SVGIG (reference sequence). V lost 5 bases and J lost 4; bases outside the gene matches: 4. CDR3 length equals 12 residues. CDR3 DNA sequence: TGTGCCTGGGATACAGGGGTCTATGGCTACACCTTC. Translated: CAWDTGVYGYTF.

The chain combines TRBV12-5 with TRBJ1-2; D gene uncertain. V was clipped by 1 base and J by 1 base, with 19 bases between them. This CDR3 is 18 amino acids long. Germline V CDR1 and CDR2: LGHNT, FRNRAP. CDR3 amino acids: CASGLAPLATEGNYGYTF. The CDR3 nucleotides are TGTGCTAGTGGTTTGGCCCCATTGGCAACGGAGGGTAACTATGGCTACACCTTC.

CDR3 sequence: CASSGLSNQPQHF. The CDR3 DNA is TGTGCCAGCAGTGGCTTGAGCAATCAGCCCCAGCATTTT. The rearrangement links TRBV6-5 to TRBJ1-5; D gene unclear. CDR3 length equals 13 residues. CDR1 is MNHEY and CDR2 is SVGAGI in the germline V gene. Trimming pared 5 bases from V and 1 base from J, leaving 6 bases between.

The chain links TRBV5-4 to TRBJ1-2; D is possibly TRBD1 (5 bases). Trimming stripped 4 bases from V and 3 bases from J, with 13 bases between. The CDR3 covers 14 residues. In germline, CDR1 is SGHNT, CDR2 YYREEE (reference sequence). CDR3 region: CASSPGGVDYGYTF. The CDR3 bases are TGTGCCAGCAGCCCGGGGGGGGTGGACTATGGCTACACCTTC.

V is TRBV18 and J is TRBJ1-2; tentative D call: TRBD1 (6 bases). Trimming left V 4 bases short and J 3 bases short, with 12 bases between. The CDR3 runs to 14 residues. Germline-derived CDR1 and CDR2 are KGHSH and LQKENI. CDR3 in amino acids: CASSLGARDYGYTF. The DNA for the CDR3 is TGTGCCAGCTCACTGGGGGCTCGGGACTATGGCTACACCTTC.

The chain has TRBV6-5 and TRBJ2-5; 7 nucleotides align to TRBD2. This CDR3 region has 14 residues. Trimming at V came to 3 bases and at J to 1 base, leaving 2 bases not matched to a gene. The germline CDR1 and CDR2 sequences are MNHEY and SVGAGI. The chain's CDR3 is CASSYRTSQETQYF. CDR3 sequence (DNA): TGTGCCAGCAGTTATAGGACTAGCCAAGAGACCCAGTACTTC.

CDR3 amino acids: CASSLTSGGPETQYF. DNA of the CDR3: TGTGCCAGCAGCCTAACTAGCGGGGGGCCAGAGACCCAGTACTTC. This chain uses TRBV5-4 with TRBJ2-5; TRBD2 matches 12 bases. The CDR3 length is 15 residues. CDR1 and CDR2 (germline): SGHNT, YYREEE (reference sequence). The J segment lost 4 bases and the V segment lost 4 bases, leaving 5 bases of the junction unmatched.

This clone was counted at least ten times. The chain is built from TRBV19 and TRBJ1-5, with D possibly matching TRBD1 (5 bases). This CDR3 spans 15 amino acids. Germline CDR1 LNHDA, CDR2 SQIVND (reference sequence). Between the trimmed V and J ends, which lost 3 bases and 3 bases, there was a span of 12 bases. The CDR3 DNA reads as TGTGCCAGTAGTATGGATCGCGGGGCCAATCAGCCCCAGCATTTT. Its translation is CASSMDRGANQPQHF.

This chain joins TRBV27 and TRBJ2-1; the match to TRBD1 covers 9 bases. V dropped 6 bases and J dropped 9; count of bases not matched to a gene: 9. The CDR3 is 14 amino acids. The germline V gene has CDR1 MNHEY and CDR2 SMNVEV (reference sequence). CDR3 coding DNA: TGTGCCAGCAGCTGGGACAGGGCAGGGGGTGAGCAGTTCTTC. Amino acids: CASSWDRAGGEQFF.

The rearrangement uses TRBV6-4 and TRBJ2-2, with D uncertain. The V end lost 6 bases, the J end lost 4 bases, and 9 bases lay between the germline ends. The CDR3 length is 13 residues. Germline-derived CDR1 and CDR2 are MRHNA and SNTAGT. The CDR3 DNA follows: TGTGCCAGCAGGCACCCGGGCACCGGGGAGCTGTTTTTT. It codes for CASRHPGTGELFF.

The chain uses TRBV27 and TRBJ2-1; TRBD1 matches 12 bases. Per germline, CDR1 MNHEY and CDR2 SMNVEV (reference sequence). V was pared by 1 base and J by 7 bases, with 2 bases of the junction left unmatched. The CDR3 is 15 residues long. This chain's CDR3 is CASSLWGQGANEQFF. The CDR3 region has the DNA TGTGCCAGCAGTTTATGGGGACAGGGGGCGAATGAGCAGTTCTTC.

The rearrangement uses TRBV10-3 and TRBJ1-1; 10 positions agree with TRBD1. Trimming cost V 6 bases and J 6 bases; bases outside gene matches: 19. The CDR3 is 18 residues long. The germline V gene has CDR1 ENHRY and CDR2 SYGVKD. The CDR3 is CAISAYPSGQGGRPEAFF. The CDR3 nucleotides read TGTGCCATCAGCGCCTATCCCTCCGGACAGGGGGGGAGACCTGAAGCTTTCTTT.

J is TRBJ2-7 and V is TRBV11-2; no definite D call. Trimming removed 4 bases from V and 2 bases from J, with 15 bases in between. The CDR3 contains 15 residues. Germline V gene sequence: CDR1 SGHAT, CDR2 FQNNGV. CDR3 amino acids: CASSSRGDTTYEQYF. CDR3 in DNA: TGTGCCAGCAGCTCGCGAGGCGATACGACCTACGAGCAGTACTTC.

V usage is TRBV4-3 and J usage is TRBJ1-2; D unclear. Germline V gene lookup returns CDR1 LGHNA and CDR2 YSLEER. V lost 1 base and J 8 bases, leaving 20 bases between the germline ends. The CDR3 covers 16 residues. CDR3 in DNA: TGCGCCAGCAGCCAAGTCCAATTTGGAGGAGGTGGGGGCTACACCTTC. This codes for CASSQVQFGGGGGYTF.

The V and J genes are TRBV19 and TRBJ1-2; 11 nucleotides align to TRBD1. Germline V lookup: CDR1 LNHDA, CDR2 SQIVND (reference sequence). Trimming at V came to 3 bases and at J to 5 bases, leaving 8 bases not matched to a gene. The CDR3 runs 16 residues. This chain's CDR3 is CASSITWTGGRYGYTF. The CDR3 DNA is TGTGCCAGTAGTATTACTTGGACAGGGGGCCGGTATGGCTACACCTTC.

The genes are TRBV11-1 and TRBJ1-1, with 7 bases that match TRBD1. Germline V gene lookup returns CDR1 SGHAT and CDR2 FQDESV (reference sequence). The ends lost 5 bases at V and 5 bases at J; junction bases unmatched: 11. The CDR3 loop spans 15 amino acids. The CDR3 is CASSQERGLRTEAFF. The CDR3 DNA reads TGTGCCAGCAGCCAAGAAAGGGGGCTGCGGACTGAAGCTTTCTTT. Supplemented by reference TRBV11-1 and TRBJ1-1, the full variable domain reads EAEVAQSPRYKITEKSQAVAFWCDPISGHATLYWYRQILGQGPELLVQFQDESVVDDSQLPKDRFSAERLKGVDSTLKIQPAELGDSAMYLCASSQERGLRTEAFFGQGTRLTVV.

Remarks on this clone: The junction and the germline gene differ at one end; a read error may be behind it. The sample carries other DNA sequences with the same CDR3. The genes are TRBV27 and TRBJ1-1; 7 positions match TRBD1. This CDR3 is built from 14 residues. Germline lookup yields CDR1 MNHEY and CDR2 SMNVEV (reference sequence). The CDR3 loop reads CASSPGGFGTEAFF. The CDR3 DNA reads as TGCGCCAGCAGCCCAGGGGGGTTTGGCACTGAAGCTTTCTTT.

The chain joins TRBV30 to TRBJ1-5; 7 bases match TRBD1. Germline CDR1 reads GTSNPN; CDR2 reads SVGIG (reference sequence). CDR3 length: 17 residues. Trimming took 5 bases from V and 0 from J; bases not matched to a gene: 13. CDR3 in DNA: TGTGCCTGGTCCAGGGGGTCCGGTAAAGTTAGCAATCAGCCCCAGCATTTT. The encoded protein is CAWSRGSGKVSNQPQHF.